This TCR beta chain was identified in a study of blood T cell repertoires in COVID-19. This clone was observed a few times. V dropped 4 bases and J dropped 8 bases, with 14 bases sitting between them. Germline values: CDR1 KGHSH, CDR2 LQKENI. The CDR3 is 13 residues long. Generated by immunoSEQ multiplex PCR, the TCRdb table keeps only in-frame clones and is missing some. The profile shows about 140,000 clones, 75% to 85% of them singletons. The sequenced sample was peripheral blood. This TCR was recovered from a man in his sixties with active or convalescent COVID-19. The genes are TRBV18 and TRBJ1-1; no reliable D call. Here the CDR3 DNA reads TGTGCCAGCTCACAATCCCGTAGCGCAGAAGCTTTCTTT. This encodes CASSQSRSAEAFF. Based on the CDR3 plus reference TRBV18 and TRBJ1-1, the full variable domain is NAGVMQNPRHLVRRRGQEARLRCSPMKGHSHVYWYRQLPEEGLKFMVYLQKENIIDESGMPKERFSAEFPKEGPSILRIQQVVRGDSAAYFCASSQSRSAEAFFGQGTRLTVV.